This TCR beta chain appears in the sequencing data of a study of metastatic and nonmetastatic thyroid tumors. Study information: Comparative analysis of repertoires was undertaken across blood and tumor or nodule tissue obtained from malignant and benign thyroid patients.

Using MiXCR, TCRdb re-called clones from the PCR reads. Counted here are roughly 93,000 clones, roughly 13% occurring once; the ten biggest clones make up around 10%. Every patient underwent thyroid surgery untreated. This clone was found many times. Other DNA sequences within the sample encode an identical CDR3. This receptor was taken from a female donor with papillary thyroid cancer or a benign thyroid nodule (not recorded which). Some clones in this sample may be carry-over from other donors' samples. Sequences were obtained from blood.

In nucleotides, the CDR3 is TGTGCCAGCTCACCTGCCTCAATTCGGAGTCAGGAGTTCTTC. It translates to CASSPASIRSQEFF. The chain joins TRBV18 to TRBJ2-1; D is uncertain. Between the trimmed V and J ends, which lost 3 bases and 14 bases, there was a span of 20 bases. Germline CDR1 KGHSH, CDR2 LQKENI. CDR3 size: 14 residues.